Listed below are T cell receptor beta chains from one sample, sequenced in a study of shared T cell receptors in the human thymus. Sequenced by immunoSEQ multiplex PCR; TCRdb stores in-frame clones only, minus some. The sample yields about 660,000 clones, around nine tenths seen once. These data were also reused for a study on human thymus T cells.

The sequenced material came from thymocytes. The receptors come from a boy under two years old with a congenital heart defect. Both conserved end residues are part of each CDR3. D genes are given only for firm matches. Clone size, where shown, is once, few, many, or a class for clones that have expanded.

v_gene	j_gene	abundance	d_gene	CDR3nt	CDR3aa
TRBV25-1	TRBJ2-1	.	.	TGTGCCAGCAGTGGCAAGGGCGGAGGGCAGTTCTTC	CASSGKGGGQFF
TRBV4-2	TRBJ2-1	.	TRBD2	TGTGCCAGCAGCCAAGATTGGACGGCTAGCGGACACAATGAGCAGTTCTTC	CASSQDWTASGHNEQFF
TRBV18	TRBJ2-7	.	TRBD1	TGTGCCAGCTCACCAATCGAGACAGGGGCCCTCGGAGACTACGAGCAGTACTTC	CASSPIETGALGDYEQYF
TRBV11-3	TRBJ1-5	.	TRBD1	TGTGCCAGCAGCCCGTGGACAGGGCCTGACCAGCCCCAGCATTTT	CASSPWTGPDQPQHF
TRBV19	TRBJ1-2	.	.	TGTGCCAGTAGTATAGGTCCGGGGGGTCCTTATGGCTACACCTTC	CASSIGPGGPYGYTF
TRBV7-2	TRBJ2-3	.	TRBD2	TGTGCCAGCAGCTTAGGCGTAGGGGCGGGAGAGGGAACGGATACGCAGTATTTT	CASSLGVGAGEGTDTQYF
TRBV5-6	TRBJ2-1	.	TRBD2	TGTGCCAGCAGCCCTCTTAGCGGGACCTCCTACAATGAGCAGTTCTTC	CASSPLSGTSYNEQFF
TRBV4-3	TRBJ2-7	.	.	TGCGCCAGCAGCCAAGATCGGGCAGGGGACGAGCAGTACTTC	CASSQDRAGDEQYF
TRBV9	TRBJ2-5	.	.	TGTGCCAGCACGCCGGGCGGGGTCGAAGAGACCCAGTACTTC	CASTPGGVEETQYF
TRBV6-1	TRBJ1-3	.	.	TGTGCCAGCAGTGTAGACAGCCGGGGAAACACCATATATTTT	CASSVDSRGNTIYF
TRBV7-9	TRBJ2-7	once	TRBD1	TGTGCCAGCAGCTGGCATTCCGGGACAGACACCTACGAGCAGTACTTC	CASSWHSGTDTYEQYF
TRBV27	TRBJ2-5	.	TRBD1	TGTGCCAGCAGCCGCACGACAGGGGGCCCTAAAGAGACCCAGTACTTC	CASSRTTGGPKETQYF
TRBV10-2	TRBJ2-4	.	TRBD1	TGCGCCAGCAGTGAGTCTCCCACTAATACCCGGGACAGGGGACTAGCCAAAAACATTCAGTACTTC	CASSESPTNTRDRGLAKNIQYF
TRBV10-2	TRBJ2-1	.	TRBD2	TGCGCCAGCAGTCCAACCGGGACTAGCGTACCCAATGAGCAGTTCTTC	CASSPTGTSVPNEQFF
TRBV11-3	TRBJ1-1	.	TRBD1	TGTGCCAGCAGCTTAGGTATCAGGGGGACTGAAGCTTTCTTT	CASSLGIRGTEAFF
TRBV5-1	TRBJ2-5	.	TRBD2	TGCGCCAGCAGCCCCCGGAATCGGGGGGGACATAGCCCAGAGACCCAGTACTTC	CASSPRNRGGHSPETQYF
TRBV7-9	TRBJ2-3	.	TRBD1	TGTGCCAGCAGCTGCCGGGACAGGGGGGGGACAGATACGCAGTATTTT	CASSCRDRGGTDTQYF
TRBV7-2	TRBJ2-6	.	.	TGTGCCAGCAGCTTAGACGAGGGCTCTGGGGCCAACGTCCTGACTTTC	CASSLDEGSGANVLTF